Below, one T cell receptor beta chain is given with its context. Given a much more abundant clone one base away, this may be a read error. This record comes from a study of T-cell reconstitution after alpha-beta-depleted transplantation in children. V gave up 3 bases and J gave up 6 bases, with 17 bases separating them. Germline V gene sequence: CDR1 SGHRS, CDR2 YFSETQ. The CDR3 runs 15 residues. Unique molecular identifiers were used to barcode this TCRbeta library. TCRdb reanalysed the PCR reads using MiXCR and keeps one entry per CDR3 protein. The repertoire includes around 490,000 distinct CDR3 sequences, about 10% of them detected once, and less than 15% sits in the top ten.

V and J are TRBV5-1 and TRBJ2-3, with D possibly TRBD1 on 6 matching bases. The TCR comes from a female patient between 2 and 10 years old who had a stem cell transplant for aplastic anemia, so the T cells may come from the graft donor. The sequencing here drew on PBMCs, mostly from graft donor cells, taken 180 days after TCRalphabeta/CD19-depleted stem cell transplant. The CDR3 loop is CASSYSGALGDTQYF. The CDR3 DNA reads as TGCGCCAGCAGCTACTCAGGGGCCCTCGGGGATACGCAGTATTTT. Together with reference TRBV5-1 and TRBJ2-3, the CDR3 gives the full variable domain: KAGVTQTPRYLIKTRGQQVTLSCSPISGHRSVSWYQQTPGQGLQFLFEYFSETQRNKGNFPGRFSGRQFSNSRSEMNVSTLELGDSALYLCASSYSGALGDTQYFGPGTRLTVL.